The present T cell receptor (beta chain) was sequenced within a study of T cells after yellow fever vaccination. Study-wide context: SMART-Seq v4 Ultra Low Input handled preparation of low-cell-number fractions. Study outcomes and limitations: Overall, a small share of clonotypes was seen in both CD4 and CD8 compartments.

Each CDR3 protein is one row after TCRdb ran MiXCR on the 5' RACE reads. The table has about 210,000 distinct CDR3 sequences, over 6.5% seen once. The CDR3 is 15 residues long. Germline trimming cut 6 bases from V and 6 bases from J; bases unmatched to any gene: 3. This clonotype appeared a few times. As yet, its antigen is unknown. This chain joins TRBV12-3 or TRBV12-4 and TRBJ2-1; 15 bases align to TRBD2. Specimen: CD4+ T cells sorted from PBMCs, collected on the day of the yellow fever booster vaccination. This receptor was identified in a man aged 25-45 years who received the YFV17D yellow fever vaccine. Written as DNA, the CDR3 is TGTGCCAGCAGATCGGGACTAGCGGGAGGCAATGAGCAGTTCTTC. Its protein is CASRSGLAGGNEQFF.